The entry below describes one T cell receptor beta chain. Its antigen is undetermined. This specimen belongs to a study of type 1 regulatory T cells. Across the study: T-allo10 is a Tr1-enriched, alloantigen-specific CD4 T cell product made in vitro. Study results and caveats: Tr1 cells had a more restricted TCR repertoire than non-Tr1 cells.

V shed 1 base, J shed 5 bases, and the junction held 8 bases outside the gene matches. The CDR3 is 15 amino acids. Germline V gene lookup returns CDR1 KGHSH and CDR2 LQKENI. TCRdb reanalysed the reads using MiXCR and keeps one entry per CDR3 protein. The data show 55,000 to 65,000 distinct CDR3 sequences, 60% to 65% seen once. The sequence came from a human donor in good health. The rearrangement links TRBV18 to TRBJ2-7, with 7 bases aligning to TRBD1. Sequencing was carried out using cultured non-Tr1 T cells, either the whole culture or a sorted T cell fraction (not recorded which). The CDR3 DNA is TGTGCCAGCTCACCACTCCGGACAGGTCCCGACGAGCAGTACTTC. Amino acid sequence: CASSPLRTGPDEQYF.